These 22 T cell receptor beta chains originate from one sample sequenced in a study of T-cell reconstitution after alpha-beta-depleted transplantation in children. Preparation of the TCRbeta library was carried out with unique molecular identifiers. TCRdb independently ran MiXCR on the PCR reads; one entry per CDR3 protein. The sample shows 200,000 to 300,000 distinct CDR3 sequences, 12% of them seen only once. The sample in question was PBMCs from the stem cell graft donor, obtained from the stem cell graft. Receptors originate from a human donor who donated a stem cell graft to a child with acute lymphoblastic leukemia.

In its sample, this clonotype was seen many times. This chain links TRBV14 with TRBJ2-1; the D gene is possibly TRBD2 (5 bases). The germline CDR1 and CDR2 sequences are SGHDN and FVKESK. This CDR3 has 13 residues. Between the trimmed V and J ends, which lost 1 base and 6 bases, there was a span of 7 bases. CDR3 DNA: TGTGCCAGCAGCCAAGGGGGAGCCAATGAGCAGTTCTTC. Its protein is CASSQGGANEQFF. Together with reference TRBV14 and TRBJ2-1, the CDR3 gives the full variable domain: EAGVTQFPSHSVIEKGQTVTLRCDPISGHDNLYWYRRVMGKEIKFLLHFVKESKQDESGMPNNRFLAERTGGTYSTLKVQPAELEDSGVYFCASSQGGANEQFFGPGTRLTVL.

This clonotype was seen ten or more times. The chain employs TRBV10-3 and TRBJ1-5, with no clear D. CDR3 length: 17 residues. Germline assignment: CDR1 ENHRY and CDR2 SYGVKD. V lost 6 bases and J 1 base, leaving 19 bases between the germline ends. CDR3 DNA sequence: TGTGCCATCAGCGCCGGGAATTCCTACGGGAGCAATCAGCCCCAGCATTTT. Its translation is CAISAGNSYGSNQPQHF.

The DNA for the CDR3 is TGTGCCAGCAGTCAAGGGACAGGGGGTTCTTACGAGCAGTACTTC. Translating it yields CASSQGTGGSYEQYF. The J gene is TRBJ2-7, the V gene TRBV12-3 or TRBV12-4; 11 nucleotides match TRBD1. V gave up 5 bases and J gave up 4 bases; unmatched junction bases: 7. This CDR3 has 15 amino acids.

In its sample, this clonotype was seen many times. V usage is TRBV5-1 and J usage is TRBJ1-1; 9 bases align to TRBD1. V was clipped by 4 bases and J by 4 bases; unmatched bases: 8. Germline V gene sequence: CDR1 SGHRS, CDR2 YFSETQ. This CDR3 has 15 residues. This chain's CDR3 is CASSLTRQGGTEAFF. CDR3 nucleotide sequence: TGCGCCAGCAGCCTCACCCGACAGGGGGGCACTGAAGCTTTCTTT. Drawing the rest from reference TRBV5-1 and TRBJ1-1, the complete variable domain is KAGVTQTPRYLIKTRGQQVTLSCSPISGHRSVSWYQQTPGQGLQFLFEYFSETQRNKGNFPGRFSGRQFSNSRSEMNVSTLELGDSALYLCASSLTRQGGTEAFFGQGTRLTVV.

This clonotype was counted ten times or more. The rearrangement joins TRBV7-9 to TRBJ2-5, with D possibly being TRBD1 (5 bases). This CDR3 has 14 amino acids. Deletions cut 0 bases from V and 2 bases from J, with 7 bases between. CDR1 is SEHNR, CDR2 FQNEAQ, per germline (reference sequence). The CDR3 bases are TGTGCCAGCAGCTTAGCCGACAGACAAGAGACCCAGTACTTC. Amino acid sequence: CASSLADRQETQYF.

Comment on this clonotype: A much larger clone sits a single nucleotide away, making a read error possible. The chain combines TRBV20-1 with TRBJ1-2, with a tentative D call TRBD1 (5 bases). The CDR3 is 14 residues long. Per germline, CDR1 DFQATT and CDR2 SNEGSKA (reference sequence). The V end was cut by 0 bases, the J end by 8 bases, with 16 bases between. The chain's CDR3 is CSARDGGDGWGYTF. In nucleotides, the CDR3 is TGCAGTGCTAGAGATGGAGGGGACGGCTGGGGCTACACCTTC.

This clonotype was seen only a few times. V and J are TRBV12-3 or TRBV12-4 and TRBJ2-4, with unresolved D. The CDR3 has 13 residues. V shed 5 bases and J shed 1 base, with 6 bases lying between them. CDR3 residues: CASSPPAKNIQYF. The DNA for the CDR3 is TGTGCCAGCAGTCCTCCTGCCAAAAACATTCAGTACTTC.

This clonotype has a count of ten or more. This chain links TRBV12-3 or TRBV12-4 with TRBJ2-1; D might be TRBD2 (6 bases). CDR3 length: 16 amino acids. V was clipped by 2 bases and J by 2 bases, with 13 bases between them. The CDR3 DNA reads TGTGCCAGCAGTTTACTTACGGGGGTGGCCTACAATGAGCAGTTCTTC. It is translated as CASSLLTGVAYNEQFF.

This clonotype was observed at least ten times. The rearrangement joins TRBV6-2 or TRBV6-3 to TRBJ2-7, with D unclear. This CDR3 is 12 amino acids long. V was clipped by 0 bases and J by 5 bases, with 5 bases between them. Germline CDR1 and CDR2: MNHEY and SVGEGT. The DNA of the CDR3 is TGTGCCAGCAGTTACTCGTGGAACGAGCAGTACTTC. As protein: CASSYSWNEQYF.

This clonotype was observed a handful of times. J is TRBJ2-3 and V is TRBV28; TRBD1 is a possible D gene (6 bases). The CDR3 consists of 15 residues. Germline V CDR1 and CDR2: MDHEN, SYDVKM. CDR3 bases: TGTGCTATTTGCCGGGACAAAAGATCTCCAGATACGCAGTATTTT. This translates into CAICRDKRSPDTQYF.

This chain joins TRBV10-3 and TRBJ2-5, with D unresolved. V lost 6 bases to trimming and J lost 1 base, with 12 bases between them. The CDR3 is made up of 14 amino acids. CDR1 is ENHRY and CDR2 is SYGVKD in the germline V gene. This CDR3 reads CAIRRHDIQETQYF. DNA for the CDR3: TGTGCCATCAGGAGGCACGACATCCAAGAGACCCAGTACTTC.

This clonotype has only a few counts. Written as DNA, the CDR3 is TGTGCCAGCAGCCGATACAGGGTCATCGGTGGCTACACCTTC. The encoded protein is CASSRYRVIGGYTF. This chain links TRBV5-5 with TRBJ1-2, with D possibly matching TRBD1 (6 bases). The ends were cut back, 4 bases at V and 7 bases at J, with 17 bases in the middle. CDR1 SGHKS and CDR2 YYEKEE come from the germline V gene (reference sequence). This CDR3 comprises 14 residues.

This clonotype was counted only a few times. V and J are TRBV20-1 and TRBJ2-7; D ambiguous. The CDR3 consists of 12 residues. Germline loops: CDR1 DFQATT, CDR2 SNEGSKA (reference sequence). The CDR3 sequence: CSAQRTGDEQYF. For the CDR3, the DNA is TGCAGCGCCCAAAGGACGGGCGACGAGCAGTACTTC.

This clonotype was recorded at least ten times. J is TRBJ2-7 and V is TRBV12-3 or TRBV12-4; D remains ambiguous. The ends were cut back, 5 bases at V and 3 bases at J, with 5 bases in the middle. The CDR3 totals 11 residues. The CDR3 loop is CASSTYYEQYF. CDR3 sequence (DNA): TGTGCCAGCAGTACCTACTACGAGCAGTACTTC.

The gene calls are TRBV20-1 and TRBJ1-6; D ambiguous. V was trimmed by 0 bases and J by 7 bases, leaving 7 bases between them. Looked up from germline, CDR1 is DFQATT and CDR2 is SNEGSKA (reference sequence). This CDR3 is built from 13 residues. As DNA, the CDR3 is TGCAGTGCTAGAGATTTTTCGAATTCACCCCTCCACTTT. This sequence encodes CSARDFSNSPLHF.

This clonotype was seen repeatedly, ten times or more. The rearrangement links TRBV12-3 or TRBV12-4 to TRBJ2-7; tentatively, D is TRBD1 (7 bases). The CDR3 length is 13 residues. The V end lost 5 bases, the J end lost 6 bases, and 14 bases lay between the germline ends. The CDR3 nucleotides are TGTGCCAGCAGTCCCCGACAGGGAGGCGAGCAGTACTTC. As protein: CASSPRQGGEQYF.

V gene TRBV7-2 combines with J gene TRBJ2-5, with 14 nucleotides matching TRBD2. Germline V CDR1 and CDR2: SGHTA, FQGNSA. This CDR3 has 15 residues. V dropped 5 bases and J dropped 8; count of bases not matched to a gene: 7. CDR3 sequence: CASSEGLAGGLTQYF. CDR3 bases: TGTGCCAGCAGCGAAGGACTAGCGGGGGGTCTTACCCAGTACTTC.

This clonotype was seen many times. This sequence joins TRBV2 and TRBJ2-7, with 7 bases fitting TRBD2. After removal of 0 bases from V and 11 bases from J, the junction contained 4 bases not matched to a gene. Germline V gene sequence: CDR1 SNHLY, CDR2 FYNNEI. The CDR3 sequence is 12 residues long. This CDR3 reads CASSEAAGREYF. For the CDR3, the DNA is TGTGCCAGCAGTGAAGCAGCGGGGCGGGAGTACTTC.

This clonotype was recorded at least ten times. The DNA for the CDR3 is TGTGCCATCTCAAAACAGGGGGCGGACACTGAAGCTTTCTTT. Amino acid sequence: CAISKQGADTEAFF. The chain is built from TRBV10-3 and TRBJ1-1, with 9 bases fitting TRBD1. The J segment lost 3 bases and the V segment lost 8 bases, leaving 7 bases of the junction unmatched. The CDR3 has 14 residues. Germline CDR1 ENHRY, CDR2 SYGVKD.

This clonotype was recorded many times. The chain is built from TRBV27 and TRBJ2-7, with D uncertain. The germline V gene has CDR1 MNHEY and CDR2 SMNVEV (reference sequence). V lost 7 bases to trimming and J lost 0 bases, with 16 bases between them. The CDR3 loop spans 15 amino acids. Here the CDR3 DNA reads TGTGCCAGCATGATTACCCCGACGGGCTCCTACGAGCAGTACTTC. It encodes CASMITPTGSYEQYF.

This clonotype was counted ten times or more. V usage is TRBV28 and J usage is TRBJ1-2; 10 bases agree with TRBD1. There are 15 residues in the CDR3. Looked up from germline, CDR1 is MDHEN and CDR2 is SYDVKM. V shed 6 bases and J 4 bases; nucleotides not matched to a gene: 8. Here the CDR3 reads CASRNYRDRGYGYTF. CDR3 DNA: TGTGCCAGCAGAAATTACCGGGACAGGGGCTATGGCTACACCTTC.

In this sample, this clonotype turned up a few times. The genes are TRBV30 and TRBJ2-1; the match to TRBD2 covers 7 bases. The ends lost 3 bases at V and 4 bases at J; junction bases unmatched: 6. The CDR3 contains 14 residues. Germline CDR1 reads GTSNPN; CDR2 reads SVGIG (reference sequence). CDR3 in DNA: TGTGCCTGGAGCCGTCTAGCGGATTACAATGAGCAGTTCTTC. Translation: CAWSRLADYNEQFF.